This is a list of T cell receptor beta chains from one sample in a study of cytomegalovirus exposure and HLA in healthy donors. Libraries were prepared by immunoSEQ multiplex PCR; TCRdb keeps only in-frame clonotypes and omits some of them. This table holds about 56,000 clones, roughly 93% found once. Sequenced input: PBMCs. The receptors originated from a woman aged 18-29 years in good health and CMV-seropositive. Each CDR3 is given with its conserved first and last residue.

CDR3 protein: CASSPTGNTEAFF
V gene: TRBV5-6

CDR3 protein: CASSPQGASETQYF
V gene: TRBV9

CDR3 protein: CASRPKTGTGDTF
V gene: TRBV5-8

CDR3 protein: CASSYRLAGGSETQYF
V gene: TRBV6-6

CDR3 protein: CASSSGGGRGKLFF
V gene: TRBV4-2

CDR3 protein: CASQRKQGQPNTEAFF
V gene: TRBV10-2

CDR3 protein: CASSPRLASTDTQYF
V gene: TRBV6-5

CDR3 protein: CASSNRVNTEAFF
V gene: TRBV7-8

CDR3 protein: CASSSLGAGDSPLHF
V gene: TRBV6-6

CDR3 protein: CASSPPGDRKTNEKLFF
V gene: TRBV5-1

CDR3 protein: CAWRAMTNRADEQFF
V gene: TRBV30

CDR3 protein: CAISQGGTYEQYF
V gene: TRBV10-3

CDR3 protein: CASSTSGQSRGYTF
V gene: TRBV7-9

CDR3 protein: CASSFPRQGTYRGREQYF
V gene: TRBV28

CDR3 protein: CASSEGASTDTQYF
V gene: TRBV6-4

CDR3 protein: CASSLATGSHGYTF
V gene: TRBV5-4

CDR3 protein: CASSPLGTGGAANYGYTF
V gene: TRBV18

CDR3 protein: CASSIDGGSYNEQFF
V gene: TRBV19

CDR3 protein: CASRASGGDTQYF
V gene: TRBV6-4

CDR3 protein: CASSVGWSNTGELFF
V gene: TRBV7-9